This T cell receptor (beta chain) appears in the sequencing data of a study of blood T cells in healthy people across ages (dated by TCRdb to the mid-2010s). The study in broad terms: In model experiments, roughly one uniquely barcoded TCR beta cDNA molecule per two T cells was captured by template switching. To track age-related changes in TCR beta repertoire diversity, the study relied on deep sequencing normalized with unique cDNA molecular identifiers. The donors were split into four age groups: young (average about 16 years), middle-aged (nearly 40), aged (more than 60) and long-lived (roughly 77). Donors of different ages were randomly distributed across sequencing lanes to avoid experimental bias. The study analyzed two additional independent replicas of 1 million unique cDNA reads from the same blood draw for two donors, one aged 18 to 30 and one aged 80 or older. What the authors observed across the whole study: Because profiling used bulk unsorted PBMCs, naive and antigen-experienced compartments could not be compared conclusively. A strong correlation was found between observed TCR beta diversity and the percentage of naive T cells measured by flow cytometry. Estimates of total diversity based on one million sequenced T cells were considered lower bounds and underestimates. Compared with the aged group, the long-lived group had more naive CD4+ T cells, fewer expanded clones and increased TCR diversity, a pattern suggesting age selection. As age increased, observed TCR beta diversity per million T cells dropped in a roughly linear way, and a significant reduction was already evident by age about 40. Because the CMV infection status of the donors was unknown, age-related changes in expanded clonotypes may potentially have been confounded.

The library came from 5' RACE. Sequencing took place on an Illumina HiSeq 2500. A second PCR of roughly 6 to 11 cycles was run with a J-beta primer mix and a sample-barcoded 5' primer. A template-switch 5' adaptor carrying 12 random nucleotides introduced a unique molecular identifier onto each TCR beta cDNA molecule. Each sample yielded at least 3 million CDR3-containing paired-end reads. All of the RNA was converted into first-strand cDNA using the Mint cDNA synthesis kit, with a TRBC-specific oligonucleotide serving as the primer. Following uracil-DNA glycosylase treatment, all cDNA underwent a first 18-cycle PCR with the universal primers M1SS and BC2_uni_R. The source study handled its data this way. For normalization, 1 million high-quality reads, each with a distinct molecular identifier, were randomly selected from each sample. Instead of being binned into consensus sequences, reads that shared molecular identifiers were thrown out. CDR3 identification, clonotype clustering and error correction used MiTCR with a Q25 quality threshold and the strictest error-elimination algorithm. Lower-bound total TCR beta diversity was estimated with a nonparametric unseen species model using Euler transformation. TCRdb reanalyzed the raw reads on its own, using fastp at Q25 for trimming and MiXCR for clone calling, and kept in-frame beta chains. Each record represents a unique CDR3 protein, reported with the most common genes and DNA among its rows. Here the V and J calls rest on TCRdb's processing, not on the authors' analysis. This sample lists some 1 million distinct CDR3 sequences; 35% to 55% were detected once. Of the sample, approximately 19% falls within the top ten clones.

Systemically healthy Caucasian individuals from Russia, some 38 in total and aged roughly 6 to 100 years, were included as donors. Around 10 milliliters of peripheral blood were collected from each donor into EDTA-treated Vacutainer tubes. Ficoll-Paque density-gradient centrifugation was used to isolate PBMCs, with at least 6.5 million per sample. Total RNA, at least 6 micrograms per sample, was extracted from PBMCs with Trizol reagent. Naive CD45RAhigh/CD27high T cell percentages were measured by flow cytometry on a PBMC aliquot from every donor. CDR1 and CDR2 (DFQATT, SNEGSKA) derive from the germline V gene (reference sequence). Cut back by 6 bases and 4 bases, the V and J ends lie 18 bases apart. Spanning cysteine to phenylalanine, the CDR3 consists of 14 amino acids. Kept here is only the CDR3 DNA, which spans 42 bases and is read in frame from base 1. Of note for this clonotype: There is no known antigen for this receptor. Base quality data are lacking; no much larger clone is found one base away.

Rearrangement joined TRBV20-1 to TRBJ1-2; a tentative D call is TRBD1 (6 bases match). The specimen was blood. The TCR was taken from a woman aged 60-70 years in good health. The DNA sequence follows: TGCAGTGCCCGCCCCCAGGGGACGCCCTATGGCTACACCTTC. This encodes CSARPQGTPYGYTF.